Shown below are 22 T cell receptor beta chains from a single sample sequenced in a study of blood T cell repertoires in COVID-19. The table came from immunoSEQ multiplex PCR; TCRdb's copy has only in-frame clones and leaves some out. The data show approximately 110,000 clones, roughly 76% seen once. The source material was peripheral blood. These receptors all come from a woman in her seventies with acute or convalescent COVID-19.

The gene calls are TRBV28 and TRBJ1-4; D is possibly TRBD1 (6 bases). The CDR3 spans 18 residues. Trimming removed 5 bases at V and 0 bases at J, with 19 bases between. Looked up from germline, CDR1 is MDHEN and CDR2 is SYDVKM. In DNA form, the CDR3 reads TGTGCCAGCAGTCCTACACAGGGTTGGGGTGCAACTAATGAAAAACTGTTTTTT. Residues: CASSPTQGWGATNEKLFF.

The V and J genes are TRBV5-4 and TRBJ2-2; 7 bases match TRBD2. The trim removed 4 bases at V and 3 bases at J, leaving 6 bases unmatched. The CDR3 contains 15 residues. Germline-derived CDR1 and CDR2 are SGHNT and YYREEE (reference sequence). CDR3 loop: CASSGGGMDTGELFF. DNA of the CDR3: TGTGCCAGCAGCGGGGGAGGGATGGACACCGGGGAGCTGTTTTTT. Variable domain in full (rest from reference TRBV5-4 and TRBJ2-2): ETGVTQSPTHLIKTRGQQVTLRCSSQSGHNTVSWYQQALGQGPQFIFQYYREEENGRGNFPPRFSGLQFPNYSSELNVNALELDDSALYLCASSGGGMDTGELFFGEGSRLTVL.

Written as DNA, the CDR3 is TGTGCCAGCAGCCAAGCGACAGCTTCTAATGAAAAACTGTTTTTT. The encoded protein is CASSQATASNEKLFF. The genes are TRBV3-1 (or the pseudogene TRBV3-2) and TRBJ1-4, with a possible D match to TRBD1 (5 bases). Germline V gene lookup returns CDR1 LGHDT and CDR2 YNNKEL (reference sequence). The V end lost 1 base, the J end lost 3 bases, and 9 bases lay between the germline ends. This CDR3 has 15 amino acids.

The chain links TRBV19 to TRBJ2-7; D is uncertain. The germline V gene has CDR1 LNHDA and CDR2 SQIVND (reference sequence). The V end was cut by 0 bases, the J end by 3 bases, with 12 bases between. The CDR3 consists of 15 residues. DNA of the CDR3: TGTGCCAGTAGTATAGAGAGCACTGGTCGCTACGAGCAGTACTTC. Amino acid sequence: CASSIESTGRYEQYF.

The chain is built from TRBV6-5 and TRBJ2-7; 12 positions match TRBD2. Germline CDR1 reads MNHEY; CDR2 reads SVGAGI. V lost 2 bases, J lost 1 base, and 3 bases stayed unmatched. CDR3 length: 16 amino acids. CDR3 sequence (DNA): TGTGCCAGCAGTTACGTGACTAGCGGGAGTTCCTACGAGCAGTACTTC. This gives the protein CASSYVTSGSSYEQYF.

CDR3 in amino acids: CASSGQGAVGNSPLHF. CDR3 DNA sequence: TGTGCCAGTAGCGGACAGGGGGCTGTGGGAAATTCACCCCTCCACTTT. V is TRBV19 and J is TRBJ1-6; 11 nucleotides align to TRBD1. J was trimmed by 7 bases and V by 6 bases; bases with no gene match: 8. Germline loops: CDR1 LNHDA, CDR2 SQIVND (reference sequence). There are 16 residues in the CDR3.

This sequence joins TRBV7-6 and TRBJ2-5, with 8 bases aligning to TRBD2. Germline CDR1 is SGHVS and CDR2 is FNYEAQ. Trimming removed 4 bases from V and 0 bases from J; junction bases left unmatched: 10. The CDR3 is 17 residues long. In DNA form, the CDR3 reads TGTGCCAGCAGCTACAGCGGTGAAGCGGGGGACCAAGAGACCCAGTACTTC. It translates to CASSYSGEAGDQETQYF. Full variable domain (missing parts from reference TRBV7-6 and TRBJ2-5): GAGVSQSPRYKVTKRGQDVALRCDPISGHVSLYWYRQALGQGPEFLTYFNYEAQQDKSGLPNDRFSAERPEGSISTLTIQRTEQRDSAMYRCASSYSGEAGDQETQYFGPGTRLLVL.

V and J are TRBV4-3 and TRBJ1-2; D is ambiguous. Between the trimmed V and J ends, which lost 0 bases and 0 bases, there was a span of 8 bases. The CDR3 is made up of 15 amino acids. Per the germline V gene, CDR1 is LGHNA and CDR2 is YSLEER. The DNA of the CDR3 is TGCGCCAGCAGCCAAGAACTCCATACTAACTATGGCTACACCTTC. Translation gives CASSQELHTNYGYTF.

This chain links TRBV9 with TRBJ1-1; 8 nucleotides align to TRBD1. CDR3 length: 11 residues. CDR1 is SGDLS and CDR2 is YYNGEE in the germline V gene. The V gene end was trimmed by 3 bases and the J gene end by 12 bases; junction bases not matched to a gene: 4. The CDR3 DNA is TGTGCCAGCAGCGACCGGGACAGGACTTTCTTT. It translates to CASSDRDRTFF.

The rearrangement joins TRBV5-1 to TRBJ2-3, with 8 bases aligning to TRBD2. The germline V gene has CDR1 SGHRS and CDR2 YFSETQ. The CDR3 length is 14 residues. Trimming cost V 7 bases and J 5 bases; bases outside gene matches: 9. The CDR3 spells CASYADSGVDTQYF. DNA of the CDR3: TGCGCCAGCTATGCTGATAGCGGGGTAGATACGCAGTATTTT.

The chain combines TRBV9 with TRBJ2-2; D gene ambiguous. This CDR3 spans 14 amino acids. Trimming removed 0 bases at V and 6 bases at J, with 9 bases between. From germline, CDR1 is SGDLS and CDR2 YYNGEE. CDR3 nucleotide sequence: TGTGCCAGCAGCGTAGCTGACACCGCCGGGGAGCTGTTTTTT. This codes for CASSVADTAGELFF.

The chain combines TRBV6-8 with TRBJ2-7; 11 bases map to TRBD2. The CDR3 has 15 amino acids. The J segment lost 3 bases and the V segment lost 4 bases, leaving 5 bases of the junction unmatched. Germline CDR1 reads MNHGY; CDR2 reads SAAAGT. CDR3 nucleotide sequence: TGTGCCAGCAGTTCGCCGGGACTAGCGGTCTACGAGCAGTACTTC. This gives the protein CASSSPGLAVYEQYF.

V and J are TRBV29-1 and TRBJ2-5; D call uncertain. The CDR3 loop spans 10 amino acids. Germline V gene lookup returns CDR1 SQVTM and CDR2 ANQGSEA. Trimming left V 4 bases short and J 5 bases short, with 5 bases between. DNA of the CDR3: TGCAGCGTTGGCAGTGAGACCCAGTACTTC. This sequence encodes CSVGSETQYF. The full variable domain, rest sourced from reference TRBV29-1 and TRBJ2-5, is SAVISQKPSRDICQRGTSLTIQCQVDSQVTMMFWYRQQPGQSLTLIATANQGSEATYESGFVIDKFPISRPNLTFSTLTVSNMSPEDSSIYLCSVGSETQYFGPGTRLLVL.

This clone appeared a single time. This rearrangement joins TRBV3-1 (or the pseudogene TRBV3-2) to TRBJ2-3; TRBD2 aligns across 12 bases. The ends lost 3 bases at V and 0 bases at J; junction bases unmatched: 7. This CDR3 contains 18 residues. Germline V CDR1 and CDR2: LGHDT, YNNKEL (reference sequence). The CDR3 DNA sequence: TGTGCCAGCAGCCACTTGTTTCTAGCGGGGGGGAGCACAGATACGCAGTATTTT. Translated, it gives CASSHLFLAGGSTDTQYF.

Only a few counts were recorded for this clone. This chain links TRBV19 with TRBJ2-1, with D maybe TRBD2 (6 bases). CDR1 is LNHDA, CDR2 SQIVND, per germline (reference sequence). Trimming removed 3 bases from V and 7 bases from J, with 13 bases in between. The CDR3 is 14 residues long. This CDR3 reads CASSIGTRGNEQFF. The CDR3 nucleotides read TGTGCCAGTAGTATCGGGACCCGGGGGAATGAGCAGTTCTTC. Complete variable domain (other parts from reference TRBV19 and TRBJ2-1): DGGITQSPKYLFRKEGQNVTLSCEQNLNHDAMYWYRQDPGQGLRLIYYSQIVNDFQKGDIAEGYSVSREKKESFPLTVTSAQKNPTAFYLCASSIGTRGNEQFFGPGTRLTVL.

The chain links TRBV7-9 to TRBJ2-1, with 8 bases identical to TRBD2. The CDR3 totals 17 residues. J lost 3 bases, V lost 4 bases, and 11 bases had no gene match. Germline CDR1 reads SEHNR; CDR2 reads FQNEAQ (reference sequence). In DNA form, the CDR3 reads TGTGCCAGCAGCTCTTACAAGAGCGGGAGAGGCTACAATGAGCAGTTCTTC. This sequence encodes CASSSYKSGRGYNEQFF.

V is TRBV7-6 and J is TRBJ2-5; D is perhaps TRBD2 (5 bases). Trimming removed 3 bases from V and 9 bases from J, with 14 bases in between. Germline loops: CDR1 SGHVS, CDR2 FNYEAQ. The CDR3 extends over 13 amino acids. The CDR3 region is CASSFSEEDSQYF. The DNA for the CDR3 is TGTGCCAGCAGCTTTTCGGAAGAGGACTCCCAGTACTTC.

This chain links TRBV19 with TRBJ2-7; 15 nucleotides match TRBD2. Germline CDR1 and CDR2: LNHDA and SQIVND (reference sequence). The CDR3 length is 15 residues. J was trimmed by 5 bases and V by 4 bases; bases with no gene match: 3. The CDR3 DNA sequence: TGTGCCAGTAGTACCGGACTAGCGGGGGGGGACGAGCAGTACTTC. Translation gives CASSTGLAGGDEQYF.

This clone has a single count. The chain carries TRBV20-1 and TRBJ2-7; D ambiguous. Germline loops: CDR1 DFQATT, CDR2 SNEGSKA (reference sequence). Between the trimmed V and J ends, which lost 0 bases and 3 bases, there was a span of 3 bases. The CDR3 is made up of 11 amino acids. DNA for the CDR3: TGCAGTGCTAGAGACATCTACGAGCAGTACTTC. Its protein is CSARDIYEQYF.

This clone was detected only a few times. The rearrangement joins TRBV5-1 to TRBJ2-5, with 7 bases identical to TRBD1. V dropped 0 bases and J dropped 4; count of bases not matched to a gene: 9. The CDR3 covers 16 residues. CDR1 and CDR2 from the germline V gene are SGHRS and YFSETQ. CDR3 in amino acids: CASSLALTGVGETQYF. The CDR3 region has the DNA TGCGCCAGCAGCTTGGCCTTAACAGGGGTCGGAGAGACCCAGTACTTC.

The CDR3: CASSLVGTSSYNEQFF. In DNA, the CDR3 is TGCGCCAGCAGCTTGGTGGGCACCAGCTCCTACAATGAGCAGTTCTTC. The chain couples TRBV5-1 to TRBJ2-1; D gene uncertain. CDR1 SGHRS and CDR2 YFSETQ come from the germline V gene. The CDR3 has 16 amino acids. V was shortened by 0 bases and J by 0 bases, with 10 bases between the two germline ends. Filled out from reference TRBV5-1 and TRBJ2-1, the complete variable domain reads KAGVTQTPRYLIKTRGQQVTLSCSPISGHRSVSWYQQTPGQGLQFLFEYFSETQRNKGNFPGRFSGRQFSNSRSEMNVSTLELGDSALYLCASSLVGTSSYNEQFFGPGTRLTVL.

This clone was picked up a small number of times. The CDR3 reads CAWSVADSREQPQHF. CDR3 bases: TGTGCCTGGAGTGTAGCGGACTCGAGGGAACAGCCCCAGCATTTT. This chain uses TRBV30 with TRBJ1-5; D gene uncertain. Germline assignment: CDR1 GTSNPN and CDR2 SVGIG (reference sequence). Trimming removed 0 bases at V and 7 bases at J, with 16 bases between. CDR3 length equals 15 residues.